This note documents a single T cell receptor beta chain sequence. Its antigen is still unknown. This specimen belongs to a study of cytomegalovirus exposure and HLA in healthy donors. Study-level results: In a later analysis, CMV-associated beta chains were mostly HLA-associated, it appeared. Specific recognition of CMV antigens was confirmed in vitro for three chains (all CMV-associated).

The CDR3 runs 15 residues. Germline assignment: CDR1 LNHDA and CDR2 SQIVND (reference sequence). Trimming stripped 3 bases from V and 2 bases from J, with 13 bases between. The PCR made use of 60 Vbeta and 13 Jbeta primers. Method: immunoSEQ multiplex PCR; TCRdb's copy keeps in-frame clones and lacks some. The table shows about 180,000 clones, with 76% occurring only once. The TCR comes from a man between 18 and 35 years old in good health and CMV-seronegative. The sequencing input was PBMCs. The gene calls are TRBV19 and TRBJ1-2; D remains ambiguous. In DNA form, the CDR3 reads TGTGCCAGTAGTATGAGGGAGATACGCAACTATGGCTACACCTTC. Its protein product is CASSMREIRNYGYTF.